Listed below are T cell receptor beta chains from one sample, sequenced in a study of chemoradiotherapy in HPV16-positive cancers. Assay: immunoSEQ multiplex PCR; the TCRdb copy retains only in-frame clones and omits some. The data hold some 5,800 clones, with 73% observed a single time. This specimen was collected from a patient who underwent chemoradiotherapy. Receptor source: a human donor with HPV-associated anogenital cancer. The conserved cysteine and the conserved F or W are not part of the CDR3 here.

TRBV5-4 | ASSQGDRREAF
TRBV27 | ASSPSGLAGNTQY
TRBV7-8 | ASSLALSSGNTIY
TRBV10-3 | AISLRTEGSYNEQF
TRBV5-1 | ASSLGTTTDTQY
TRBV5-6 | ASRETSPNTEAF
TRBV11-2 | ASSWGQSSYNSPLH
TRBV7-2 | ASSRRTAEDEKLF
TRBV29-1 | SVAGSVLNEQF
TRBV6-5 | ASSYGPGQVGTEAF
TRBV15 | ATSRLGAGTDTQY
TRBV28 | ASSFATGTQPQH
TRBV4-2 | ASSQASTEAF
TRBV5-5 | ASSRQGITDTQY
TRBV28 | ASSWAASVYGYT
TRBV10-3 | AISTGQGEGDTQY
TRBV2 | ASKRGRGGDEQF
TRBV2 | ASSVDSGGREQF
TRBV4-3 | ASSIGASGRRDEQF
TRBV2 | ASSPRGGEVPANYGYT